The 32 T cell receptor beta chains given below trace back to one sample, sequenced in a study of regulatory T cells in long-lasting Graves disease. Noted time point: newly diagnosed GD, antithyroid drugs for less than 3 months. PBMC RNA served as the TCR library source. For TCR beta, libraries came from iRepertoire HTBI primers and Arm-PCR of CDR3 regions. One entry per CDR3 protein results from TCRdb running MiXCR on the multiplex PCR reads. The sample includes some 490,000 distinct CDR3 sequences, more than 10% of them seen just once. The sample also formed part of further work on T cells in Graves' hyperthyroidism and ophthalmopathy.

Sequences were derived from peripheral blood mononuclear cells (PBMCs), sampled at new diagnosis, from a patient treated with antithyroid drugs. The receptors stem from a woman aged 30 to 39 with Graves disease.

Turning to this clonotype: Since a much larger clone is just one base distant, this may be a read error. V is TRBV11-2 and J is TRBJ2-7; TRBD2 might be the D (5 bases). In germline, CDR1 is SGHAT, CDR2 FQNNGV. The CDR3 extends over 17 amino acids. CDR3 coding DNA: TGTGCCAGCAGCCCCATTCGGGGAGCGGCGAGCTCCTACGAGCGGTACTTC. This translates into CASSPIRGAASSYERYF.

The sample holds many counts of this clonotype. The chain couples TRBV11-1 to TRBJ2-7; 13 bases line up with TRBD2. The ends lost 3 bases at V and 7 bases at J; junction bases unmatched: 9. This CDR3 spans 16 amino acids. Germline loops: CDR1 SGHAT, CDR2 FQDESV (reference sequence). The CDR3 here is CASSLTSPGLAGEQYF. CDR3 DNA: TGTGCCAGCAGCTTGACATCCCCGGGACTAGCGGGGGAGCAGTACTTC.

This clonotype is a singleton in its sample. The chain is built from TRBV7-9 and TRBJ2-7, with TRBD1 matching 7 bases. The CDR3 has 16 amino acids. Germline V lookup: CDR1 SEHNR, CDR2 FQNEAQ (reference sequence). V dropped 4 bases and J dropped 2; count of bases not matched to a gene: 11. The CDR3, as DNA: TGTGCCAGCAGCTCGTCGGGACAGACCAGAACCTACGAGCAGTACTTC. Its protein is CASSSSGQTRTYEQYF.

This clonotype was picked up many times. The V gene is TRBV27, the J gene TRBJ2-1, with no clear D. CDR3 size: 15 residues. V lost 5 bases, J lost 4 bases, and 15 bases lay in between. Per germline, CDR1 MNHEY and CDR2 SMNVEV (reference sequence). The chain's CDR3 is CASSPTPTRYNEQFF. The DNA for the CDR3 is TGTGCCAGCAGTCCGACCCCGACCAGGTACAATGAGCAGTTCTTC.

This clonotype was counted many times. For the CDR3, the DNA is TGCAGTGCTAGAAGGCTAGTCGGGAACAATGAGCAGTTCTTC. Protein: CSARRLVGNNEQFF. The V gene is TRBV20-1, the J gene TRBJ2-1; a possible D gene is TRBD2 (5 bases). Trimming left V 2 bases short and J 5 bases short, with 13 bases between. The germline CDR1 and CDR2 sequences are DFQATT and SNEGSKA (reference sequence). There are 14 residues in the CDR3.

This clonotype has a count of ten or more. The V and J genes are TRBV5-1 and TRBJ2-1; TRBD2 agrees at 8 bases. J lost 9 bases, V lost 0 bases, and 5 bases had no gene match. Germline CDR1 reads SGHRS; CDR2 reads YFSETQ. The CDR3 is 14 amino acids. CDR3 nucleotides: TGCGCCAGCAGCTTGGGGACTAGCCCTGGTGAGCAGTTCTTC. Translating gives CASSLGTSPGEQFF. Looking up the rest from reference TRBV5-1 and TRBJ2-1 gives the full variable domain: KAGVTQTPRYLIKTRGQQVTLSCSPISGHRSVSWYQQTPGQGLQFLFEYFSETQRNKGNFPGRFSGRQFSNSRSEMNVSTLELGDSALYLCASSLGTSPGEQFFGPGTRLTVL.

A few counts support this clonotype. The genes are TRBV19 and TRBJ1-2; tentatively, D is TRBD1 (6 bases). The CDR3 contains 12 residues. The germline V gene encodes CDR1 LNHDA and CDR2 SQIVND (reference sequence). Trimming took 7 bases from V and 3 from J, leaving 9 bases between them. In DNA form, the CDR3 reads TGTGCCAGTACTACAGGGTACTATGGCTACACCTTC. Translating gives CASTTGYYGYTF. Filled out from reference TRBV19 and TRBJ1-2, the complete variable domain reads DGGITQSPKYLFRKEGQNVTLSCEQNLNHDAMYWYRQDPGQGLRLIYYSQIVNDFQKGDIAEGYSVSREKKESFPLTVTSAQKNPTAFYLCASTTGYYGYTFGSGTRLTVV.

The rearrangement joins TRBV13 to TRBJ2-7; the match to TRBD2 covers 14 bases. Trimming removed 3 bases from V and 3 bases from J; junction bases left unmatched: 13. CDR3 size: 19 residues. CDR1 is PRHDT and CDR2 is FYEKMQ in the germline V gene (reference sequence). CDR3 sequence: CASSLPGLAGVGGFYEQYF. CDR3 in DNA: TGTGCCAGCAGCTTGCCGGGACTAGCGGGAGTGGGGGGTTTCTACGAGCAGTACTTC. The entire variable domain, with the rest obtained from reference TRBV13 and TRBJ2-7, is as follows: AAGVIQSPRHLIKEKRETATLKCYPIPRHDTVYWYQQGPGQDPQFLISFYEKMQSDKGSIPDRFSAQQFSDYHSELNMSSLELGDSALYFCASSLPGLAGVGGFYEQYFGPGTRLTVT.

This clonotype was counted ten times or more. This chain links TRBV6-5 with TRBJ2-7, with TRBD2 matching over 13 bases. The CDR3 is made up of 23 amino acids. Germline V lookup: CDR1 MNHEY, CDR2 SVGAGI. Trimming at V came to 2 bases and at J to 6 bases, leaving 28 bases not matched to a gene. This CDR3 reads CASSYVSMVGQGVPGLAGAEQYF. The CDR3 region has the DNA TGTGCCAGCAGTTACGTTAGTATGGTCGGTCAGGGAGTCCCCGGACTAGCGGGAGCCGAGCAGTACTTC.

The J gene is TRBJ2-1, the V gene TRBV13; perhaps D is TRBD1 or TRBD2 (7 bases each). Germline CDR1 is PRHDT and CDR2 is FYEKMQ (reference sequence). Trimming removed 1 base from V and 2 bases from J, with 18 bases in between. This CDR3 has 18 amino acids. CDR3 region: CASSLEGGGTEAYNEQFF. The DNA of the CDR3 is TGTGCCAGCAGCTTAGAAGGGGGAGGGACAGAAGCCTACAATGAGCAGTTCTTC.

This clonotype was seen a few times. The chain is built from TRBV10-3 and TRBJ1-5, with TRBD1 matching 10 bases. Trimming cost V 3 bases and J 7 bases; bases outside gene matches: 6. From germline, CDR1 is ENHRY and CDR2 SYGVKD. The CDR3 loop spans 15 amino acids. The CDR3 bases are TGTGCCATCAGTGATTGGGACAGGGGAAAACAGCCCCAGCATTTT. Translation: CAISDWDRGKQPQHF.

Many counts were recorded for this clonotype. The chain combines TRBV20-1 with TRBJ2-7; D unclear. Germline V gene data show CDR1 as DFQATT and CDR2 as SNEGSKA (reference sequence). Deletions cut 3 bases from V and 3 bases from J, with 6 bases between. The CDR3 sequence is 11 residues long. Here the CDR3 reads CSASLGYEQYF. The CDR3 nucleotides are TGCAGTGCTAGCCTCGGCTACGAGCAGTACTTC.

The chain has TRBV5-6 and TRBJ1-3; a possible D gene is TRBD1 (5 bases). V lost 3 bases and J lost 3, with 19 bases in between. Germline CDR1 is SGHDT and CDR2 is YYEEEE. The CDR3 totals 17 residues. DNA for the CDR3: TGTGCCAGCAGCTCCCCGAGACAGAGGTCCATTGGAAACACCATATATTTT. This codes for CASSSPRQRSIGNTIYF.

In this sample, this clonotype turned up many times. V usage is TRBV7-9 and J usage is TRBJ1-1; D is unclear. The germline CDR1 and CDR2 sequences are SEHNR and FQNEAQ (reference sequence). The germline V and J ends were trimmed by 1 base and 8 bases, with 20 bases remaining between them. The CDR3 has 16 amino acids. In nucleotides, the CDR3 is TGTGCCAGCAGCTTAGAAATTTTCGGAGCCTGGTCGGAAGCTTTCTTT. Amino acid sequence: CASSLEIFGAWSEAFF.

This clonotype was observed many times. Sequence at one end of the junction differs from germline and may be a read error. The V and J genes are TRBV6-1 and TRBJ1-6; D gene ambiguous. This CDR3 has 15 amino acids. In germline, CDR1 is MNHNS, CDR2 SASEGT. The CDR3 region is CASSGRGFYNSPLHF. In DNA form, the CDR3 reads TGTGCTAGCAGTGGTAGAGGGTTCTATAATTCACCCCTCCACTTT.

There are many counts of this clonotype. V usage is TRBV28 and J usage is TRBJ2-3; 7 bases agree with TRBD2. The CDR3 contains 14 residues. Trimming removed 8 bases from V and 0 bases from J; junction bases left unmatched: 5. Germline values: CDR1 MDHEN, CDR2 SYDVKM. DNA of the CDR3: TGTGCCAGCGCTAGCGGAACTAGCACAGATACGCAGTATTTT. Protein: CASASGTSTDTQYF. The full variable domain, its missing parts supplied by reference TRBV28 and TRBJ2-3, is DVKVTQSSRYLVKRTGEKVFLECVQDMDHENMFWYRQDPGLGLRLIYFSYDVKMKEKGDIPEGYSVSREKKERFSLILESASTNQTSMYLCASASGTSTDTQYFGPGTRLTVL.

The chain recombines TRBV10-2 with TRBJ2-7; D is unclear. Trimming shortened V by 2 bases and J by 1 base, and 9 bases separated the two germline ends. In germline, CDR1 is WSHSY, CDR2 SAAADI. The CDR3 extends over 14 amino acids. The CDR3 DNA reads TGCGCCAGCAGTGAGACAGTTATGTCCTACGAGCAGTACTTC. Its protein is CASSETVMSYEQYF.

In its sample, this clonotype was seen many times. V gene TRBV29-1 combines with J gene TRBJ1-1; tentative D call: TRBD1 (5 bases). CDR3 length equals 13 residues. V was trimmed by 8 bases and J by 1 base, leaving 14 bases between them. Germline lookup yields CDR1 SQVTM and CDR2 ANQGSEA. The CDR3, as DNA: TGCAGCATCAAAGCAGGGCCGAACACTGAAGCTTTCTTT. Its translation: CSIKAGPNTEAFF.

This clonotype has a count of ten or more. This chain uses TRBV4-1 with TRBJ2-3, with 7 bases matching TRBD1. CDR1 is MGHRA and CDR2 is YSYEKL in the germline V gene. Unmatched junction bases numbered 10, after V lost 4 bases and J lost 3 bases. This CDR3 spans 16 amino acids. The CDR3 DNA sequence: TGCGCCAGCAGCCCCGTGAGGGGGCTTCTGACAGATACGCAGTATTTT. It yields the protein CASSPVRGLLTDTQYF.

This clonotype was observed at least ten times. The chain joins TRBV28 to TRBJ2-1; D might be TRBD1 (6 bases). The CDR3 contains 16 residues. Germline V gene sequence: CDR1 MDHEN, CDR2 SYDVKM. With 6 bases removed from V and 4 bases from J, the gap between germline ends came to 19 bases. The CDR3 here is CASRTSTGLVYNEQFF. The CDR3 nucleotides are TGTGCCAGCAGAACTAGTACAGGGCTCGTTTACAATGAGCAGTTCTTC.

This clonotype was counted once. CDR3 sequence: CASSLDTHQPQHF. The CDR3 DNA is TGTGCCAGCAGCTTGGACACCCATCAGCCCCAGCATTTT. The V call is TRBV7-2, the J call TRBJ1-5; maybe TRBD1 (5 bases). The CDR3 has 13 amino acids. Germline CDR1 reads SGHTA; CDR2 reads FQGNSA. The V gene lost 3 bases and the J gene lost 5 bases, with 8 bases spanning the gap.

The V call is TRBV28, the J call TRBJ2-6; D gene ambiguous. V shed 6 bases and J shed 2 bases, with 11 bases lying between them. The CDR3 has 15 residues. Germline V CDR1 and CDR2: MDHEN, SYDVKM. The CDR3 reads CASSLIGTGANVLTF. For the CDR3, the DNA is TGTGCCAGCAGCTTAATTGGGACTGGGGCCAACGTCCTGACTTTC.

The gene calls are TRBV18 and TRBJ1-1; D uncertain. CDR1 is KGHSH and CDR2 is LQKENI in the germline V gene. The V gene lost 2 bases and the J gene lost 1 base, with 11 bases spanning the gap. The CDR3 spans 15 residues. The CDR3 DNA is TGTGCCAGCTCACCAGTCAAGGTTGGGAACACTGAAGCTTTCTTT. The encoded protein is CASSPVKVGNTEAFF.

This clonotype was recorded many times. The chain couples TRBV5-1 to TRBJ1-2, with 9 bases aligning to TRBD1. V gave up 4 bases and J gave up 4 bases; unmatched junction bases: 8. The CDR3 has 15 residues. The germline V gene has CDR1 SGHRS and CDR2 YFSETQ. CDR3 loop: CASSKTGGSSYGYTF. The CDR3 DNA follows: TGCGCCAGCAGCAAGACAGGGGGTTCCAGCTATGGCTACACCTTC.

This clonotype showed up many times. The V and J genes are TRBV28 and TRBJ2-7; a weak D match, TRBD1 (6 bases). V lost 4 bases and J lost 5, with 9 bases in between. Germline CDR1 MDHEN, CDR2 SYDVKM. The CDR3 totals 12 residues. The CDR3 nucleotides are TGTGCCAGCAGTTCACAGGGTAACGAGCAGTACTTC. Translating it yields CASSSQGNEQYF.

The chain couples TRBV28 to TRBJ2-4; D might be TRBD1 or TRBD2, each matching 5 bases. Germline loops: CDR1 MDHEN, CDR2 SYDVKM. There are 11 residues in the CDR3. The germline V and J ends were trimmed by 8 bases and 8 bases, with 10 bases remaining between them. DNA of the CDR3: TGTGCCAGCCAAGAGGGGCACATTCAGTACTTC. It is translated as CASQEGHIQYF.

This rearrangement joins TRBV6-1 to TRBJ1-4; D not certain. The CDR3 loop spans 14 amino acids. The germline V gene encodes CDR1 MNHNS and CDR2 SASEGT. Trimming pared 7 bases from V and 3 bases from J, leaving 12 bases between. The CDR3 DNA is TGTGCCAGCATGAAAAAGGGAGCTAATGAAAAACTGTTTTTT. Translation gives CASMKKGANEKLFF.

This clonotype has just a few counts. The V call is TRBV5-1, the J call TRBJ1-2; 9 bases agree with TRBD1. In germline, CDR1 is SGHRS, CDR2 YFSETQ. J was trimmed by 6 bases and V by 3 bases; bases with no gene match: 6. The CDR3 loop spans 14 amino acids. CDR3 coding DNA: TGCGCCAGCAGCTCAACACAGGGGGCGGATGGCTACACCTTC. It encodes CASSSTQGADGYTF.

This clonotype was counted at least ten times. The CDR3 here is CASSPTVPGGDYGYTF. CDR3 DNA: TGTGCCAGCTCACCCACGGTGCCAGGAGGAGACTATGGCTACACCTTC. The J gene is TRBJ1-2, the V gene TRBV18; D call uncertain. Germline V CDR1 and CDR2: KGHSH, LQKENI. The CDR3 extends over 16 amino acids. V lost 3 bases and J 3 bases, leaving 17 bases between the germline ends.

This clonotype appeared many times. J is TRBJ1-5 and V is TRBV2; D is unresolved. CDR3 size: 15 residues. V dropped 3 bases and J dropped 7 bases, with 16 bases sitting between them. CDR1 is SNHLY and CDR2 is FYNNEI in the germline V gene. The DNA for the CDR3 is TGTGCCAGCAGTGACTTTCTCGAGGGCCTCCAGCCCCAGCATTTT. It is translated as CASSDFLEGLQPQHF.

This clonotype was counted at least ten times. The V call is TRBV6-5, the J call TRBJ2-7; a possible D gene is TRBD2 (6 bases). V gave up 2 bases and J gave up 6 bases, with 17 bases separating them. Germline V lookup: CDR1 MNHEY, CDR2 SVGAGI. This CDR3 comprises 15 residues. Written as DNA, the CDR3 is TGTGCCAGCAGTTACACCCGGGACTTCAGGTCCGAGCAGTACTTC. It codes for CASSYTRDFRSEQYF.

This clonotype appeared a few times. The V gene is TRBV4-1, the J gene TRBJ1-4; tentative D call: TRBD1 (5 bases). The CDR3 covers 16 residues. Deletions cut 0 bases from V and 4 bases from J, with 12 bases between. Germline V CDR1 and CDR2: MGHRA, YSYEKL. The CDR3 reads CASSQDREGFNEKLFF. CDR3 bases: TGCGCCAGCAGCCAAGACAGGGAAGGATTTAATGAAAAACTGTTTTTT.